This TCR beta chain was recovered during a study of T cell repertoires in cytomegalovirus infection (dated by TCRdb to the late 2010s). Regarding the research as a whole: Because public TCR beta signatures pointed to carriage of CMV infection together with the matching HLA type, the HLA type of each donor mattered for the analysis.

A remark on this clonotype: It has no known antigen specificity. Base qualities were left out, and no much larger clone turns up one base away.

Sequencer: Illumina HiSeq 1500. Clones were called with MiXCR by TCRdb after fastp trimmed the public reads at Q25, and only in-frame beta chains were retained. Records with the same CDR3 protein are collapsed into one entry carrying the most frequent genes and DNA. Within this sample are 150,000 to 200,000 distinct CDR3 sequences, with roughly 20% of them counted one time only. Around 3.1% of the sample is held by the ten biggest clonotypes. The germline V gene (reference sequence) yields DFQATT for CDR1 and SNEGSKA for CDR2. At the junction V is shortened by 5 bases and J by 1 base; bases outside the gene matches: 0. Spanning cysteine to phenylalanine, the CDR3 consists of 14 amino acids. The read is trimmed to its CDR3 DNA, 42 bases read in frame from base 1. General study outcomes and caveats: Carriers of CMV infection plus the relevant HLA type were discriminated by the cumulative frequency of public TCR beta family members in the study cohort and in an independent 352-donor cohort. The ex vivo response was dominated by HLA-C-restricted CMV-specific TCR beta clonotypes, which also provided the single most frequent clonotype in two of eight donors.

The sequencing input was PBMCs. Recombination connected TRBV20-1 to TRBJ2-3, with 13 central nucleotides matching TRBD2. The sequence derives from a human donor in good health (CMV status not recorded). Some clones in this sample may be carry-over from other donors' samples. DNA sequence: TGCAGTGCTGGACTAGCGGGAGGCACAGATACGCAGTATTTT. Its amino acids are CSAGLAGGTDTQYF.